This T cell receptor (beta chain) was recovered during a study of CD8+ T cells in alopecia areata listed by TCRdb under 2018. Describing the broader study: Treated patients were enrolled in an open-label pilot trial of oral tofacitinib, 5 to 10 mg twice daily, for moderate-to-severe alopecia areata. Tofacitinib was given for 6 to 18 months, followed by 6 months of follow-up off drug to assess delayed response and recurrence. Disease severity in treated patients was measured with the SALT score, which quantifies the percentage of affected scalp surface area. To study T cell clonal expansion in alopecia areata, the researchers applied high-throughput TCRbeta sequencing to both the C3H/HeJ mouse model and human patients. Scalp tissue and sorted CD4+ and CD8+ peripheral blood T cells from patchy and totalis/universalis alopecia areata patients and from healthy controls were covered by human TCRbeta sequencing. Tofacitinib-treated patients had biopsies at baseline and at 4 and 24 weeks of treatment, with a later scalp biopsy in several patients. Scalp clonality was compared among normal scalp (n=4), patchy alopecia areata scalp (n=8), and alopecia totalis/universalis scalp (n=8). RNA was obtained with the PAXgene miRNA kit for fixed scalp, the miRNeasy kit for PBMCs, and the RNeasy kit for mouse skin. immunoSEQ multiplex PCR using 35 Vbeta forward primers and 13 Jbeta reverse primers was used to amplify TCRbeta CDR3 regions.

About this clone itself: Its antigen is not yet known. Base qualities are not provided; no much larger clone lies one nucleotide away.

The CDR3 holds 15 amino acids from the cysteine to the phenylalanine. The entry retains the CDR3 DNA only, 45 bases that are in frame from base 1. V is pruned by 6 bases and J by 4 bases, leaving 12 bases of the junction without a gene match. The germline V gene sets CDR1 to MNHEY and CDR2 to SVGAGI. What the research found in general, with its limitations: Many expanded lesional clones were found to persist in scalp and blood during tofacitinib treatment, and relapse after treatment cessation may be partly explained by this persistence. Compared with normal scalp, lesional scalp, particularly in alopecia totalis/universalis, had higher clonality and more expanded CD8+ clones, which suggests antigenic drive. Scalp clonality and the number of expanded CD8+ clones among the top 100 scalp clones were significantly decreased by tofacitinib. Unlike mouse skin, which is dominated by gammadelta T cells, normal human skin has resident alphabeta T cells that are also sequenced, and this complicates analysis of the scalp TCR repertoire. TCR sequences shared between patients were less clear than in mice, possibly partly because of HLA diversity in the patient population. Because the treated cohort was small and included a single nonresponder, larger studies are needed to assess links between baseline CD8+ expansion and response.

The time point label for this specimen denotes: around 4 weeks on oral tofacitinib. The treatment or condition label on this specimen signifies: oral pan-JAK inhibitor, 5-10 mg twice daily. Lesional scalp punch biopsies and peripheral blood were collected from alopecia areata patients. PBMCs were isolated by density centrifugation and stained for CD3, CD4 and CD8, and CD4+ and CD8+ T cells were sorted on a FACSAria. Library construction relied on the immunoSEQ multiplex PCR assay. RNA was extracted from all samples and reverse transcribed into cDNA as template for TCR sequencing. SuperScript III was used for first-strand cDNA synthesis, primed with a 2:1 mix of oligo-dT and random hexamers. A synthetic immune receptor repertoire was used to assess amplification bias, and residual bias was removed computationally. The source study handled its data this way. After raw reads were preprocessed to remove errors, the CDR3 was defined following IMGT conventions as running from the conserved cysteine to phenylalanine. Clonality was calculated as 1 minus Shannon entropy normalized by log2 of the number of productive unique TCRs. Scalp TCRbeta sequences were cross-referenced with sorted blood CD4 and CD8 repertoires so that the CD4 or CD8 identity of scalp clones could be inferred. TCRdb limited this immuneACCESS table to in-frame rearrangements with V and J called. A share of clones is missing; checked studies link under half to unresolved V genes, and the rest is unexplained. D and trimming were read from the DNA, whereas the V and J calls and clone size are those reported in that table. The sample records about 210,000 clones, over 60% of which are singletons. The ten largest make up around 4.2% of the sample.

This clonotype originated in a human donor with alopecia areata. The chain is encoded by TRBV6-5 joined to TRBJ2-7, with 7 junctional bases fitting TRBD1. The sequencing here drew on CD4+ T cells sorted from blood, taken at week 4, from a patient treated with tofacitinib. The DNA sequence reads TGTGCCAGCAGCGCCTCGGGACAGCCGATATACGAGCAGTACTTC. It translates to CASSASGQPIYEQYF.